This record looks at one T cell receptor (beta chain) sequence and its context. The data were produced by immunoSEQ multiplex PCR, yet TCRdb's version contains in-frame clones alone and is incomplete. The sample lists just under 90,000 clones; about 91% were seen once. CDR3 length: 15 residues. J was trimmed by 4 bases and V by 5 bases; bases with no gene match: 7. Germline V lookup: CDR1 SSHAT, CDR2 FNYEAQ (reference sequence). The data stem from a study of blood T cell repertoires in COVID-19. V is TRBV7-7 and J is TRBJ2-2, with 7 bases that match TRBD1. The sequence derives from a man aged 60-69 years with acute or convalescent COVID-19. The sample taken for sequencing was peripheral blood. The CDR3 reads CASSPQTGTTGELFF. DNA for the CDR3: TGTGCCAGCAGCCCTCAGACAGGGACCACCGGGGAGCTGTTTTTT.